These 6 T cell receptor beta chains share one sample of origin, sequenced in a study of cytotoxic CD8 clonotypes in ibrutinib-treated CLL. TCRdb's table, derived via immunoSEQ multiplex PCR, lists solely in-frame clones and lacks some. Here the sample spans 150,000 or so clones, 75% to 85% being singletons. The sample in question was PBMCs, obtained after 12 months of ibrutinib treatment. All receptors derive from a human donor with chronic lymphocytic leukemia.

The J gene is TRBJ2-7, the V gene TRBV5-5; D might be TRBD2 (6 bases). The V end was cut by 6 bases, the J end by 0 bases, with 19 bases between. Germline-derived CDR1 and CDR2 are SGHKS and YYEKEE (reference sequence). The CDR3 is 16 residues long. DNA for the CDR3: TGTGCCAGCAACGAGGAGGGCGGCTTTGTCTCCTACGAGCAGTACTTC. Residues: CASNEEGGFVSYEQYF. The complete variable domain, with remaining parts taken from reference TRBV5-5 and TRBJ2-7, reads DAGVTQSPTHLIKTRGQQVTLRCSPISGHKSVSWYQQVLGQGPQFIFQYYEKEERGRGNFPDRFSARQFPNYSSELNVNALLLGDSALYLCASNEEGGFVSYEQYFGPGTRLTVT.

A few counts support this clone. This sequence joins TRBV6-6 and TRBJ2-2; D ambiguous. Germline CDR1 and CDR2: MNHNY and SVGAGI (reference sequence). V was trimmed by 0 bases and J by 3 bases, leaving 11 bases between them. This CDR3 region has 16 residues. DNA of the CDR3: TGTGCCAGCAGTTACTCTCTGTACAGCTACACCGGGGAGCTGTTTTTT. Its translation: CASSYSLYSYTGELFF.

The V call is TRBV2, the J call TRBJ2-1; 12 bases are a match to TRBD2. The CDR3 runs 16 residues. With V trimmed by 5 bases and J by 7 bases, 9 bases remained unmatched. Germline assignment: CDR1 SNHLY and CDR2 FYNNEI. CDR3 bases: TGTGCCAGCAGTCAGAGACTAGCGGGGGTTGGGAATGAGCAGTTCTTC. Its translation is CASSQRLAGVGNEQFF.

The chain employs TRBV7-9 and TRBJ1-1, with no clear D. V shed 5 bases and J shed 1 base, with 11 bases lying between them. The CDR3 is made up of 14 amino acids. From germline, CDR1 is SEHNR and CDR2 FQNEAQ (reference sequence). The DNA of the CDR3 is TGTGCCAGCAGCGAGCCCAGAGAGAACACTGAAGCTTTCTTT. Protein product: CASSEPRENTEAFF.

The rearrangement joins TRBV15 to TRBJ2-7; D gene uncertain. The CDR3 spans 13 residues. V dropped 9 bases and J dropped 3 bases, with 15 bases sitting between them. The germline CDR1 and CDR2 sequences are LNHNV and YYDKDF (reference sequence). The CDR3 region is CATGKVADYEQYF. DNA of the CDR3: TGTGCCACGGGAAAGGTAGCCGACTACGAGCAGTACTTC. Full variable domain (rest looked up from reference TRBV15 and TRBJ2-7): DAMVIQNPRYQVTQFGKPVTLSCSQTLNHNVMYWYQQKSSQAPKLLFHYYDKDFNNEADTPDNFQSRRPNTSFCFLDIRSPGLGDTAMYLCATGKVADYEQYFGPGTRLTVT.

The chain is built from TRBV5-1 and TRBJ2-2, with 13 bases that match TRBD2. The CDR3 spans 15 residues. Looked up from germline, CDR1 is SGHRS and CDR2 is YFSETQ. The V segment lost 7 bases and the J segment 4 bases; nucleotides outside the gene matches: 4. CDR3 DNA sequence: TGCGCCAGCGGACTAGCGGGAGCCAGCACCGGGGAGCTGTTTTTT. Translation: CASGLAGASTGELFF.